This T cell receptor (beta chain) was sequenced in a study of T cells in Graves' hyperthyroidism and ophthalmopathy. Study summary: Before treatment of any kind, peripheral blood was taken at initial diagnosis.

The investigators amplified TCR beta CDR3 regions from RNA transcripts. Researchers ran a first-round RT-PCR on the TCR CDR3 using the HTBI primer set. Via MiXCR, TCRdb re-called the multiplex PCR reads, giving one row per CDR3 protein. The repertoire holds under 750,000 distinct CDR3 sequences, with roughly a sixth as singletons. This clonotype has more than one count but fewer than ten. Its matching antigen is unknown. The study's findings and limits: By a 13 V-J model, ophthalmopathy was set apart from stable hyperthyroidism.

Blood was sampled at initial diagnosis of hyperthyroidism, prior to onset of any ophthalmopathy symptoms. Using around 10 ml of fresh peripheral blood, PBMCs were prepared. The V gene's germline CDR1 is SGHVS and CDR2 FQNEAQ. The trim removed 5 bases at V and 3 bases at J, leaving 8 bases unmatched. The CDR3 is 15 residues long. The sequenced sample consisted of blood. The sequence was collected from a woman in her 50s with Graves' hyperthyroidism that later progressed to Graves' ophthalmopathy. This chain connects TRBV7-8 to TRBJ1-2; 8 positions agree with TRBD1. The CDR3 DNA is TGTGCCAGCAGCCCACGGACAGGGAATGACTATGGCTACACCTTC. Translation gives CASSPRTGNDYGYTF. The full variable domain, its missing parts supplied by reference TRBV7-8 and TRBJ1-2, is GAGVSQSPRYKVAKRGQDVALRCDPISGHVSLFWYQQALGQGPEFLTYFQNEAQLDKSGLPSDRFFAERPEGSVSTLKIQRTQQEDSAVYLCASSPRTGNDYGYTFGSGTRLTVV.